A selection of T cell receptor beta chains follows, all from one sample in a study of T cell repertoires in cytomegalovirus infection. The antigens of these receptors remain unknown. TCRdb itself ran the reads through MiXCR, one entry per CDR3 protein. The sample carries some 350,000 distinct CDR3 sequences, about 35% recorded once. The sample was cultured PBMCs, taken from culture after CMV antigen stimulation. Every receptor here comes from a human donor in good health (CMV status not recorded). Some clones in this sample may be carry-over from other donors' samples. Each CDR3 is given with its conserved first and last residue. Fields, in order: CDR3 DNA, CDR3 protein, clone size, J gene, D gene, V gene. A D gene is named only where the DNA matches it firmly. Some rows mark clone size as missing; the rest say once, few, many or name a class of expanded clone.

TGTGCCAGCAACGCCGGTTCGGGAGGGCTTGAGCAGTACTTC CASNAGSGGLEQYF few TRBJ2-7 TRBD2 TRBV6-2/TRBV6-3
TGCGCCAGCAGCCTCCGGACTGGCTCCTACGAGCAGTACTTC CASSLRTGSYEQYF NA TRBJ2-7 NA TRBV4-1
TGTGCCAGCAGCTCGGGACTAGCGGTACAGGATACGCAGTATTTT CASSSGLAVQDTQYF few TRBJ2-3 TRBD2 TRBV5-4
TGCAGTGCTGTCAGCGGGAGGGCTCGTTACAATGAGCAGTTCTTC CSAVSGRARYNEQFF once TRBJ2-1 TRBD2 TRBV20-1
TGTGCCAGCAGCCAGCACTGGCTCTACAATGAGCAGTTCTTC CASSQHWLYNEQFF few TRBJ2-1 NA TRBV4-2
TGCAGTGCTAGAGACAGGGTGGGGTATACTGAAGCTTTCTTT CSARDRVGYTEAFF NA TRBJ1-1 NA TRBV20-1
TGTGCCAGCAGTTTACAGGGGGTATGGAACACTGAAGCTTTCTTT CASSLQGVWNTEAFF NA TRBJ1-1 TRBD1 TRBV27
TGCGCCAGCAGCCAAGATTCGCCACTAAGGTACCTGGTACGCTCTGGGGCCAACGTCCTGACTTTC CASSQDSPLRYLVRSGANVLTF few TRBJ2-6 NA TRBV4-3
TGTGCCACCGGTGGTATAACTAGCGGGAAGTCCGGGGAGCTGTTTTTT CATGGITSGKSGELFF NA TRBJ2-2 TRBD2 TRBV6-2/TRBV6-3
TGTGCCAGCAGCTTAAGGTTGACAGGGGGCGGCACCGGGGAGCTGTTTTTT CASSLRLTGGGTGELFF NA TRBJ2-2 TRBD1 TRBV7-6
TGTGCCAGCAGCACCCCTAGGGAGACCCAGTACTTC CASSTPRETQYF once TRBJ2-5 NA TRBV28
TGTGCCAGCATGGCGGAGACCCAGTACTTC CASMAETQYF once TRBJ2-5 NA TRBV6-6
TGTGCCAGCAGCGTATGGACAGCTCCTGGGTCACCCCTCCACTTT CASSVWTAPGSPLHF NA TRBJ1-6 NA TRBV7-2
TGCAGCGTTGGGGACACGGGGGAAAAACTGTTTTTT CSVGDTGEKLFF few TRBJ1-4 NA TRBV29-1
TGTGCCAGCAGCCCCGACGGGCGGGATACGCAGTATTTT CASSPDGRDTQYF NA TRBJ2-3 NA TRBV6-1
TGTGCCAGCAGCTTCACAGGGTTTGGCACCCAAGAGACCCAGTACTTC CASSFTGFGTQETQYF NA TRBJ2-5 NA TRBV7-3
TGTGCCAGCAGCCCGTCTACCGGCCTGAATGAGCAGTTCTTC CASSPSTGLNEQFF many TRBJ2-1 NA TRBV7-9
TGTGCCAGCAGCAAAGTACAGAACACTGAAGCTTTCTTT CASSKVQNTEAFF NA TRBJ1-1 NA TRBV11-2
TGTGCCAGCAGCCCCGGGGGTAGCGGGACCGATCATGAGCAGTTCTTC CASSPGGSGTDHEQFF NA TRBJ2-1 TRBD2 TRBV5-4
TGTGCCAGCAGCTTAGGGGTTACAGGGGAGAACGAGCAGTACTTC CASSLGVTGENEQYF few TRBJ2-7 TRBD1 TRBV7-6
TGTGCCAGCAGCTTAGGTTGGGTGTCCCAGTCGAGGGATCATCGAGAGCAGTTCTTC CASSLGWVSQSRDHREQFF many TRBJ2-1 NA TRBV7-2
TGTGCCAGCACCCTCGGGACAGGCCTGGGTTCACCCCTCCACTTT CASTLGTGLGSPLHF many TRBJ1-6 TRBD1 TRBV7-9
TGCAGTGCTAATTCTGGACTAGCGTTCTCGGATGAGCAGTTCTTC CSANSGLAFSDEQFF NA TRBJ2-1 TRBD2 TRBV20-1
TGTGCCAGTAGTCCAGACATCTATGGCTACACCTTC CASSPDIYGYTF many TRBJ1-2 NA TRBV19
TGTGCCACATCCACAGGGGGTAGCGGGCCTCTCAATGAGCAGTTCTTC CATSTGGSGPLNEQFF few TRBJ2-1 NA TRBV9
TGTGCCAGCAGCCAAGATATTAAGGGGATTGGTGGCTACACCTTC CASSQDIKGIGGYTF NA TRBJ1-2 NA TRBV3-1
TGTGCCACCAGTGACCGAGCGGGAGGGCAGCAGTTCTTC CATSDRAGGQQFF NA TRBJ2-1 TRBD2 TRBV24-1
TGTGCCAGCTCTACGGGACAGGGGGCTTCCAGGGAGCTGTTTTTT CASSTGQGASRELFF NA TRBJ2-2 TRBD1 TRBV2
TGTGCCAGCAGTCCCTCTGGGGCAGGGGGCAATGAGCAGTTCTTC CASSPSGAGGNEQFF NA TRBJ2-1 TRBD1 TRBV28
TGTGCCAGCAGCCCTAGCTTGGGGACGGGTCAGCCCCAGCATTTT CASSPSLGTGQPQHF few TRBJ1-5 NA TRBV7-6
TGTGCCAGCAGTTTTAAGGGACAGGGGGACACCGGGGAGCTGTTTTTT CASSFKGQGDTGELFF NA TRBJ2-2 TRBD1 TRBV27
TGTGCCAGCAGCCCCAAGCGGTTAGGGGGGGGCTACGAGCAGTACTTC CASSPKRLGGGYEQYF NA TRBJ2-7 NA TRBV6-5
TGTGCCAGCAGCTTAGGCGGCAGCAAAAACATTCAGTACTTC CASSLGGSKNIQYF NA TRBJ2-4 NA TRBV7-2
TGTGCCAGCATGTCTGAAGGGGGTTTCTCCTACAATGAGCAGTTCTTC CASMSEGGFSYNEQFF NA TRBJ2-1 NA TRBV2
TGTGCCAGCAGCCCTCGGAGTAGCGAGCAGTACTTC CASSPRSSEQYF NA TRBJ2-7 NA TRBV7-6
TGTGCCAGCAGCTTACTCGGGGCAGCCTCTGGAAACACCATATATTTT CASSLLGAASGNTIYF few TRBJ1-3 NA TRBV7-6
TGTGCCAGCAGTCCCCCCCTATGGGCGGTGGGCACTGAAGCTTTCTTT CASSPPLWAVGTEAFF NA TRBJ1-1 NA TRBV28